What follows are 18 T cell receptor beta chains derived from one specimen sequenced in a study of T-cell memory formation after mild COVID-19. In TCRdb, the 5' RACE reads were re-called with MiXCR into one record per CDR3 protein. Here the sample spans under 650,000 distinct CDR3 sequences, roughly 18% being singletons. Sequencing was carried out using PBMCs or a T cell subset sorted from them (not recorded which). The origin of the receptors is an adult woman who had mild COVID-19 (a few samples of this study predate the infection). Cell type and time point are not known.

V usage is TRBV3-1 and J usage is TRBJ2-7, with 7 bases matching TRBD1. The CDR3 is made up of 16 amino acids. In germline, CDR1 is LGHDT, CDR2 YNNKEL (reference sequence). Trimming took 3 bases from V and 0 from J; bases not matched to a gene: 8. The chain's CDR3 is CASSQGTADLSYEQYF. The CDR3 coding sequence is TGTGCCAGCAGCCAGGGGACAGCCGACCTCTCCTACGAGCAGTACTTC.

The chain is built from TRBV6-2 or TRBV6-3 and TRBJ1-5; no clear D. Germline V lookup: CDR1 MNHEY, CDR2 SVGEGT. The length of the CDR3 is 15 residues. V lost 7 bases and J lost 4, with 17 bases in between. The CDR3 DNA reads TGTGCCAGCACCCCCCTCGGGCGGGCTAATCAGCCCCAGCATTTT. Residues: CASTPLGRANQPQHF.

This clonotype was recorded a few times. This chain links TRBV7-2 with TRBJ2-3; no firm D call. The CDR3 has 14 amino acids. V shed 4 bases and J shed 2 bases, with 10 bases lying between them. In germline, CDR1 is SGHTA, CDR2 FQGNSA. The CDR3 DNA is TGTGCCAGCAGCTCTGTGGGGTTCACAGATACGCAGTATTTT. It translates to CASSSVGFTDTQYF. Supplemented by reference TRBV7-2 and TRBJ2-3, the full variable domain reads GAGVSQSPSNKVTEKGKDVELRCDPISGHTALYWYRQSLGQGLEFLIYFQGNSAPDKSGLPSDRFSAERTGGSVSTLTIQRTQQEDSAVYLCASSSVGFTDTQYFGPGTRLTVL.

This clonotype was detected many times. Written as DNA, the CDR3 is TGTGCCAGCAGTCTAGGCAAAAACATTCAGTACTTC. Translating it yields CASSLGKNIQYF. The V and J genes are TRBV12-3 or TRBV12-4 and TRBJ2-4, with D uncertain. This CDR3 region has 12 residues. Trimming cost V 5 bases and J 3 bases, with 5 bases left between them.

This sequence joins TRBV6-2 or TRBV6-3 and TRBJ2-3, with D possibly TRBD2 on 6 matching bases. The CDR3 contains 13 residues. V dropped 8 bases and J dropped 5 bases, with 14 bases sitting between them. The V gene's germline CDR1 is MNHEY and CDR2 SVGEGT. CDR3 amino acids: CASFLRRGDTQYF. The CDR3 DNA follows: TGTGCCAGCTTTCTGCGGAGGGGAGATACGCAGTATTTT.

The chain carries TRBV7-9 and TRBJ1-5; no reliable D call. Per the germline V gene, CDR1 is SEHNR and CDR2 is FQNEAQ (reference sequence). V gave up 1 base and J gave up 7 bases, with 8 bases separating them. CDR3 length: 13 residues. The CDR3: CASSLDGGQPQHF. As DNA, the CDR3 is TGTGCCAGCAGCTTAGACGGCGGGCAGCCCCAGCATTTT. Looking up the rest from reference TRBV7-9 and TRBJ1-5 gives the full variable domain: DTGVSQNPRHKITKRGQNVTFRCDPISEHNRLYWYRQTLGQGPEFLTYFQNEAQLEKSRLLSDRFSAERPKGSFSTLEIQRTEQGDSAMYLCASSLDGGQPQHFGDGTRLSIL.

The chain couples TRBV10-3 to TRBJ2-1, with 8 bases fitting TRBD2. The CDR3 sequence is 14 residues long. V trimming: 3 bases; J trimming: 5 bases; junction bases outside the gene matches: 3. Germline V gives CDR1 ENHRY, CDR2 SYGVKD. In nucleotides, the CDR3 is TGTGCCATCAGTGATGGCGGGGGGAACAATGAGCAGTTCTTC. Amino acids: CAISDGGGNNEQFF.

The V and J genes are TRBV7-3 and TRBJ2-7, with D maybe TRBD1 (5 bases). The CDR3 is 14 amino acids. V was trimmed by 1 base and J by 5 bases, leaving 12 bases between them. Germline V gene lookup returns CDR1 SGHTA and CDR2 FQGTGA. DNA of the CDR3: TGTGCCAGCAGCTTAAGACCCAGGGTGGACGAGCAGTACTTC. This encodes CASSLRPRVDEQYF. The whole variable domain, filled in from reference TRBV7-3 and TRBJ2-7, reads GAGVSQTPSNKVTEKGKYVELRCDPISGHTALYWYRQSLGQGPEFLIYFQGTGAADDSGLPNDRFFAVRPEGSVSTLKIQRTERGDSAVYLCASSLRPRVDEQYFGPGTRLTVT.

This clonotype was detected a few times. The CDR3 sequence is CASSYSRWAPQHF. The CDR3 region has the DNA TGTGCCAGCAGTTACTCGAGATGGGCGCCCCAGCATTTT. The genes are TRBV6-5 and TRBJ1-5; D gene ambiguous. This CDR3 spans 13 amino acids. Deletions cut 0 bases from V and 9 bases from J, with 9 bases between. In germline, CDR1 is MNHEY, CDR2 SVGAGI.

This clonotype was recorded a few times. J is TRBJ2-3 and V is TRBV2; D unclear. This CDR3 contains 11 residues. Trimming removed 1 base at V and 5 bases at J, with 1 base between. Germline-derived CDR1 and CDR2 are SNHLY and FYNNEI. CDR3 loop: CASSEVDTQYF. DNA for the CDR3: TGTGCCAGCAGTGAAGTAGATACGCAGTATTTT.

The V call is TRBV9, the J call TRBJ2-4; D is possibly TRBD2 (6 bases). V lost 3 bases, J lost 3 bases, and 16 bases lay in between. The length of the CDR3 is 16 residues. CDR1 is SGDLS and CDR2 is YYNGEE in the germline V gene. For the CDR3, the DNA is TGTGCCAGCAGCGCGGCGCAGGGACTGGGCAAAAACATTCAGTACTTC. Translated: CASSAAQGLGKNIQYF.

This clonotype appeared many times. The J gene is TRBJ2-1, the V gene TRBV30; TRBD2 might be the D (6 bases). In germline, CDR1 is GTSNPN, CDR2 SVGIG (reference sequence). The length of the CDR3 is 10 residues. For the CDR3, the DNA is TGTGCGGCGGGAAGTGATGAGCAGTTCTTC. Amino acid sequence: CAAGSDEQFF.

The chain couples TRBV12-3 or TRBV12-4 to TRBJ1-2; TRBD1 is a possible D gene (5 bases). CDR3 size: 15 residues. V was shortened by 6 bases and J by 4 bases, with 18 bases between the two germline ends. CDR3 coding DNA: TGTGCCAGCAGCCTGTCCGGGGGTATAGGCTATGGCTACACCTTC. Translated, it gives CASSLSGGIGYGYTF.

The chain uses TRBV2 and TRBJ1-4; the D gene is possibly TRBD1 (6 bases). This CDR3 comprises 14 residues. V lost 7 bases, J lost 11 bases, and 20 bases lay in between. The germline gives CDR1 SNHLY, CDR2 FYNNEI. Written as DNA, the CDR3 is TGTGCCAGCAAGGGGGACGGGCCTCAGGTGAAACTGTTTTTT. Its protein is CASKGDGPQVKLFF.

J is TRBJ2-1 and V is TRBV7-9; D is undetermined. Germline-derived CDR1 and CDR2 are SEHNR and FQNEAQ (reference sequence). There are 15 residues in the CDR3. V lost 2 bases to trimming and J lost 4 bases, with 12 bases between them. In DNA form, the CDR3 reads TGTGCCAGCAGCTTATTTACGGTGAAATACAATGAGCAGTTCTTC. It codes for CASSLFTVKYNEQFF.

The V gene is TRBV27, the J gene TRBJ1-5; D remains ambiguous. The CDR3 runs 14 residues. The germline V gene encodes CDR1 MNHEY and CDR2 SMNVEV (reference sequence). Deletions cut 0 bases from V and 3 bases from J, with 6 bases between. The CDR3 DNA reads TGTGCCAGCAGTTTATCAGGTATCAATCAGCCCCAGCATTTT. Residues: CASSLSGINQPQHF.

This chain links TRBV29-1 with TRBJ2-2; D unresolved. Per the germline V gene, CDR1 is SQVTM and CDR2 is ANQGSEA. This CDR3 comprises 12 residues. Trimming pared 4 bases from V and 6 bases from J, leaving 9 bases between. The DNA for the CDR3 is TGCAGCGTTGGGGTGAGCCCCGGGGAGCTGTTTTTT. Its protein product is CSVGVSPGELFF.

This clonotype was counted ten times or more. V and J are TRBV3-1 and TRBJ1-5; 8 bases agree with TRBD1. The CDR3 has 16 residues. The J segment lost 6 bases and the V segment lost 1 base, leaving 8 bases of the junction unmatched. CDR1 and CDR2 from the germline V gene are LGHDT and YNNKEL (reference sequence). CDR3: CASSQGAPGGGQPQHF. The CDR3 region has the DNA TGTGCCAGCAGCCAAGGGGCCCCAGGGGGCGGTCAGCCCCAGCATTTT. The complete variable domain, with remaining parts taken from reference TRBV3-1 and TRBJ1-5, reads DTAVSQTPKYLVTQMGNDKSIKCEQNLGHDTMYWYKQDSKKFLKIMFSYNNKELIINETVPNRFSPKSPDKAHLNLHINSLELGDSAVYFCASSQGAPGGGQPQHFGDGTRLSIL.